This TCR beta chain was captured in a study of cytomegalovirus exposure and HLA in healthy donors. Study outcomes and limitations: An analysis that came later showed most CMV-associated TCR beta chains appearing HLA-restricted. A previous analysis found most TCR beta V segments productive roughly 90% or roughly 30% of the time. A list of more than 150 TCR beta chains associated with cytomegalovirus was given. Several of the most significant clusters were apparently associated with common viral pathogens in a later analysis.

The CDR3 has 15 amino acids. The germline V gene has CDR1 MDHEN and CDR2 SYDVKM. The ends were cut back, 5 bases at V and 2 bases at J, with 16 bases in the middle. The PCR used 60 Vbeta and 13 Jbeta primers. Sequencing was performed with immunoSEQ multiplex PCR; in TCRdb, only in-frame clones are kept and a portion is missing. The sample holds about 200,000 clones, 76% seen once. With regard to this clone: The antigen is unknown.

This clonotype was obtained from a man between 18 and 29 years old in good health and CMV-seronegative. The rearrangement uses TRBV28 and TRBJ2-7, with TRBD2 as a possible D gene (5 bases). Sequencing was performed on PBMCs. The DNA for the CDR3 is TGTGCCAGCAGTCCGGACCCGGGATCTCCCTACGAGCAGTACTTC. Residues: CASSPDPGSPYEQYF.